One and the same sample provided the 8 T cell receptor beta chains below, sequenced in a study of CXCR4 blockade with PD-1 therapy in pancreatic cancer. Repertoires were generated with immunoSEQ multiplex PCR, while TCRdb's copy carries only in-frame clones and drops some. The sample consists of about 17,000 clones, around three quarters of them appearing once. Sample: tumor tissue. The receptors were gathered from a human donor with pancreatic ductal adenocarcinoma.

This clone was observed a few times. The V call is TRBV9, the J call TRBJ1-2; no reliable D call. Looked up from germline, CDR1 is SGDLS and CDR2 is YYNGEE. There are 14 residues in the CDR3. The germline V and J ends were trimmed by 0 bases and 5 bases, with 11 bases remaining between them. CDR3 in amino acids: CASSVGTEPYGYTF. CDR3 bases: TGTGCCAGCAGCGTAGGTACGGAGCCTTATGGCTACACCTTC. The entire variable domain, with the rest obtained from reference TRBV9 and TRBJ1-2, is as follows: DSGVTQTPKHLITATGQRVTLRCSPRSGDLSVYWYQQSLDQGLQFLIQYYNGEERAKGNILERFSAQQFPDLHSELNLSSLELGDSALYFCASSVGTEPYGYTFGSGTRLTVV.

This clone counts as medium-sized. The gene calls are TRBV11-3 and TRBJ2-7; perhaps TRBD1 as D (5 bases). Looked up from germline, CDR1 is SGHNT and CDR2 is YENEEA. This CDR3 region has 15 residues. Trimming removed 5 bases from V and 1 base from J, with 15 bases in between. The CDR3 spells CASSIMDTESYEQYF. The CDR3 DNA reads TGTGCCAGCAGCATCATGGACACGGAGTCCTACGAGCAGTACTTC.

This clone is medium-sized (0.01 to 0.1%) within its sample. The chain couples TRBV11-3 to TRBJ2-1, with TRBD1 as a possible D gene (6 bases). Germline CDR1 SGHNT, CDR2 YENEEA. CDR3 length: 16 amino acids. The ends were cut back, 1 base at V and 0 bases at J, with 10 bases in the middle. CDR3 amino acids: CASSLVLGASYNEQFF. CDR3 coding DNA: TGTGCCAGCAGCTTAGTTCTGGGGGCCTCCTACAATGAGCAGTTCTTC. Combining the CDR3 with reference TRBV11-3 and TRBJ2-1 gives the whole variable domain EAGVVQSPRYKIIEKKQPVAFWCNPISGHNTLYWYLQNLGQGPELLIRYENEEAVDDSQLPKDRFSAERLKGVDSTLKIQPAELGDSAVYLCASSLVLGASYNEQFFGPGTRLTVL.

The genes are TRBV19 and TRBJ1-1; D not certain. The length of the CDR3 is 13 residues. The germline gives CDR1 LNHDA, CDR2 SQIVND (reference sequence). Trimming left V 5 bases short and J 0 bases short, with 7 bases between. The CDR3 region is CASSGPMNTEAFF. In nucleotides, the CDR3 is TGTGCCAGTAGTGGCCCCATGAACACTGAAGCTTTCTTT. Together with reference TRBV19 and TRBJ1-1, the CDR3 gives the full variable domain: DGGITQSPKYLFRKEGQNVTLSCEQNLNHDAMYWYRQDPGQGLRLIYYSQIVNDFQKGDIAEGYSVSREKKESFPLTVTSAQKNPTAFYLCASSGPMNTEAFFGQGTRLTVV.

The chain has TRBV28 and TRBJ1-5; D is undetermined. V was pared by 2 bases and J by 1 base, with 9 bases between. Germline assignment: CDR1 MDHEN and CDR2 SYDVKM. The CDR3 loop spans 15 amino acids. The CDR3 DNA follows: TGTGCCAGCAGTTTAGCTACATGGAGCAATCAGCCCCAGCATTTT. Its translation is CASSLATWSNQPQHF.

The chain combines TRBV6-8 with TRBJ1-3, with D unclear. CDR3 length: 16 amino acids. The germline V gene has CDR1 MNHGY and CDR2 SAAAGT. V dropped 0 bases and J dropped 4 bases, with 13 bases sitting between them. DNA for the CDR3: TGTGCCAGCAGTTACTCGACCGCCCGACGAGGAAACACCATATATTTT. This gives the protein CASSYSTARRGNTIYF.

The V and J genes are TRBV5-1 and TRBJ1-4; 7 bases align to TRBD1. The CDR3 runs to 14 residues. Trimming took 2 bases from V and 2 from J; bases not matched to a gene: 0. The germline V gene encodes CDR1 SGHRS and CDR2 YFSETQ. CDR3 DNA sequence: TGCGCCAGCAGCTTACAGGGGACTAATGAAAAACTGTTTTTT. It is translated as CASSLQGTNEKLFF.

This clone came up a few times. The V gene is TRBV28, the J gene TRBJ1-4, with a possible D match to TRBD1 (5 bases). The CDR3 length is 15 residues. V shed 3 bases and J shed 4 bases, with 12 bases lying between them. The germline gives CDR1 MDHEN, CDR2 SYDVKM. The CDR3 DNA reads as TGTGCCAGCAGTTTTAGTGTTGGGGGTAATGAAAAACTGTTTTTT. It specifies CASSFSVGGNEKLFF.